Included here is one TCR beta chain sequence, with context. Its antigen is not yet known. Per-base qualities were not stored, and no clone one base away is much larger. Patients with a history of autoimmune disease or receiving systemic immunosuppression were excluded from the trial. Peripheral blood for TCR sequencing was collected from all dose cohorts at baseline, on cycle 4 day 1, and on cycle 7 day 1. Samples came from an open-label, multicenter, first-in-human phase I dose-escalation trial of ivuxolimab. Adults with locally advanced or metastatic melanoma, renal cell carcinoma, hepatocellular carcinoma or head and neck squamous cell carcinoma were enrolled in the trial. Before TCR sequencing, CD4+ T cells and CD8+ T cells from peripheral blood were sorted into separate populations. These data originate in a study of OX40 agonist ivuxolimab in advanced cancers. About the full investigation: The costimulatory receptor OX40 (CD134) was targeted by ivuxolimab, a fully human IgG2 agonistic monoclonal antibody. Intravenous ivuxolimab was administered to patients every 2 weeks at six dose levels: 0.01, 0.1, 0.3, 1.5, 3 and 10 mg/kg. Of the 50 to 55 patients in dose escalation, approximately 20 had hepatocellular carcinoma, approximately 15 had melanoma, 9 had renal cell carcinoma and 9 had head and neck cancer. A male proportion of roughly 85% and a mean age of roughly 55 years, ranging from about 20 to 80, were recorded for the dose-escalation cohort. Patients were allowed to have had prior anti-PD-1, anti-PD-L1 or anti-CTLA-4 therapy, and more than 35% of the dose-escalation patients had been treated with checkpoint inhibitors. Three dose-escalation patients achieved partial responses, one with hepatocellular carcinoma and two with cutaneous melanoma. The point of sequencing TCRbeta in the periphery was to test whether ivuxolimab changed TCR sequence diversity and drove clonal T-cell expansion. The paper describes the monotherapy dose-escalation part (N ≈ 49 patients) of the phase I trial of ivuxolimab. What the research found in general, with its limitations: The antigen specificity of the clonally expanded peripheral T cells was not determined. In partial responders in the 0.1-3.0 mg/kg groups, normalized peripheral clonal expansion was found to be among the lowest, especially among CD8+ T cells. Low levels of normalized T-cell clonal expansion were also seen in some patients who did not respond. At doses of 0.1 to 3.0 mg/kg, clonal expansion of both CD4+ and CD8+ blood T cells was observed from baseline to week 6. After ivuxolimab, CD8+ T cells had more expanded clones than CD4+ T cells on average.

Genomic DNA was extracted from sorted cells for sequencing of the TCRbeta CDR3 region. TCRbeta CDR3 regions were sequenced using the immunoSEQ Assay. This immuneACCESS table, as held by TCRdb, lists in-frame sequences with V and J called but not all clones. Of the missing ones, under half trace to an unresolved V gene in checked studies; the others have no known cause. For this sample there are about 72,000 clones; roughly 91% appear just once. Approximately 2.4% of the sample rests with the top ten. The clonotype was recovered from an adult with an advanced solid tumor such as melanoma, head and neck, liver or kidney cancer. Here the sequenced sample was CD4+ or CD8+ T cells sorted from blood, taken in a trial of the OX40 agonist ivuxolimab.

This receptor carries the CDR3 CASSESTEPFYGYTF. The DNA reads TGCGCCAGCAGTGAAAGTACAGAACCCTTCTATGGCTACACCTTC. In this chain, TRBV10-1 is recombined with TRBJ1-2; no D gene can be assigned with confidence. The germline V gene encodes CDR1 WNHNN and CDR2 SYGVQD (reference sequence). Counted from cysteine to phenylalanine, this CDR3 has 15 amino acids. Only the CDR3 DNA is retained, 45 bases long and in frame from the first base. V is reduced by 3 bases and J by 4 bases, leaving a spacing of 15 bases between them.